The 12 T cell receptor beta chains below all came from one sample that was sequenced in a study of blood T cells in healthy people across ages. For the second PCR, which ran for about 7 to 11 cycles, a sample-barcoded 5' primer and a J-beta primer mix were used. Each CDR3 protein gets one entry after TCRdb re-called the 5' RACE reads with MiXCR. Seen here are roughly 900,000 distinct CDR3 sequences, 29% observed once, and the top ten hold roughly 17%. Material for sequencing was blood. The receptor set was obtained from a woman of 80 years or more in good health.

This clonotype has at least ten counts. This chain uses TRBV12-3 or TRBV12-4 with TRBJ1-5, with a possible D match to TRBD1 (6 bases). V shed 7 bases and J shed 4 bases, with 17 bases lying between them. The CDR3 has 15 residues. CDR3: CASKTFGGVNQPQHF. The CDR3 DNA reads TGTGCCAGCAAGACCTTCGGGGGCGTAAATCAGCCCCAGCATTTT.

V gene TRBV12-3 or TRBV12-4 combines with J gene TRBJ1-1, with 7 bases lining up with TRBD1. V dropped 5 bases and J dropped 5; count of bases not matched to a gene: 11. The CDR3 contains 15 residues. DNA of the CDR3: TGTGCCAGCAGTCACCGGACAGGCCGGGGGACTGAAGCTTTCTTT. This encodes CASSHRTGRGTEAFF.

The rearrangement joins TRBV20-1 to TRBJ2-1; TRBD2 might be the D (6 bases). Germline loops: CDR1 DFQATT, CDR2 SNEGSKA (reference sequence). This CDR3 region has 13 residues. The ends were cut back, 4 bases at V and 16 bases at J, with 23 bases in the middle. CDR3 in DNA: TGCAGTGCTAAAGATTGGGGGGAAGAGACCCAATTCTTC. Amino acids: CSAKDWGEETQFF.

This clonotype showed up just a few times. The V gene is TRBV11-3, the J gene TRBJ2-3; tentative D call: TRBD2 (6 bases). The CDR3 runs 14 residues. The germline V gene has CDR1 SGHNT and CDR2 YENEEA. Trimming removed 8 bases at V and 3 bases at J, with 15 bases between. The CDR3 sequence: CASCGTGLTDTQYF. The CDR3 DNA sequence: TGTGCCAGCTGCGGGACTGGTCTAACAGATACGCAGTATTTT.

The chain links TRBV6-1 to TRBJ1-5; the D gene is possibly TRBD1 (5 bases). Germline CDR1 is MNHNS and CDR2 is SASEGT. The CDR3 spans 13 residues. Trimming shortened V by 8 bases and J by 4 bases, and 12 bases separated the two germline ends. CDR3 loop: CASGGPGNQPQHF. CDR3 nucleotide sequence: TGTGCCAGCGGGGGACCCGGGAATCAGCCCCAGCATTTT.

This clonotype was counted between two and nine times. The chain joins TRBV6-6 to TRBJ2-2; D unclear. V was pared by 8 bases and J by 5 bases, with 6 bases between. The CDR3 runs to 11 residues. Germline V gene lookup returns CDR1 MNHNY and CDR2 SVGAGI (reference sequence). CDR3 DNA: TGTGCCAGCGGGTTTACCGGGGAGCTGTTTTTT. It codes for CASGFTGELFF.

As for this clonotype: Being one base from a much bigger clone, this may be a read error. The J gene is TRBJ2-5, the V gene TRBV20-1, with 9 bases identical to TRBD2. CDR3 size: 18 residues. J gave up 11 bases and V 1 base, and 23 bases lay outside the gene matches. The germline CDR1 and CDR2 sequences are DFQATT and SNEGSKA (reference sequence). As DNA, the CDR3 is TGCAGTGCTAGAGGGGGGCCGTTAGGGACTAGCCCCTCCAATGAGCAGTACTTC. This codes for CSARGGPLGTSPSNEQYF.

This clonotype was picked up a small number of times. V is TRBV9 and J is TRBJ2-3; D gene unclear. With 0 bases removed from V and 6 bases from J, the gap between germline ends came to 17 bases. The CDR3 loop spans 16 amino acids. Per the germline V gene, CDR1 is SGDLS and CDR2 is YYNGEE. The CDR3 DNA is TGTGCCAGCAGCGTAGCCAGCGTGGCCAGATTTGATACGCAGTATTTT. Its protein product is CASSVASVARFDTQYF.

A word on this clonotype: Just one base apart from a much larger clone, this may be a read error. The chain recombines TRBV6-2 or TRBV6-3 with TRBJ2-1; D call uncertain. Germline assignment: CDR1 MNHEY and CDR2 SVGEGT. CDR3 length: 12 amino acids. The DNA for the CDR3 is TGTGCCGGCAGTCCTAGGGCTAGTGTTCAGTTCTTC. Protein sequence: CAGSPRASVQFF.

This sequence joins TRBV7-3 and TRBJ2-3; D might be TRBD1 (5 bases). V gave up 3 bases and J gave up 6 bases, with 13 bases separating them. CDR3 length: 14 amino acids. Per germline, CDR1 SGHTA and CDR2 FQGTGA. CDR3 in DNA: TGTGCCAGCAGCTTGCAAGCCCCAGGGGATACGCAGTATTTT. It translates to CASSLQAPGDTQYF.

This clonotype was seen a handful of times. This chain links TRBV20-1 with TRBJ1-2, with TRBD1 matching 10 bases. There are 17 residues in the CDR3. From germline, CDR1 is DFQATT and CDR2 SNEGSKA (reference sequence). V trimming: 2 bases; J trimming: 8 bases; junction bases outside the gene matches: 17. The CDR3 DNA is TGCAGTGCTAGATCACCCGAGACAGGGGGCGCTTCGAGCGGCTACACCTTC. The encoded protein is CSARSPETGGASSGYTF.

This clonotype appeared many times. The CDR3 region has the DNA TGTGCCAGCAGCGTAGGTCGGGCGGGGGGGCCCCAGGAGACCCAGTACTTC. This gives the protein CASSVGRAGGPQETQYF. The chain joins TRBV9 to TRBJ2-5; 9 bases match TRBD2. The junction had 11 bases not matched to a gene; V was cut back by 0 bases and J by 5 bases. This CDR3 is built from 17 residues. CDR1 and CDR2 (germline): SGDLS, YYNGEE.